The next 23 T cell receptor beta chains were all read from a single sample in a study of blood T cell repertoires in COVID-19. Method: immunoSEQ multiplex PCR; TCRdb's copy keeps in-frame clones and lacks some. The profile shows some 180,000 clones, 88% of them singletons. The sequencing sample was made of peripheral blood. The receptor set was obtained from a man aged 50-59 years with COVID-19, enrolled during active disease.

The CDR3 nucleotides read TGTGCCAGCACCAGAGCGGGAGCGAACGAGCAGTACTTC. This gives the protein CASTRAGANEQYF. V gene TRBV7-2 combines with J gene TRBJ2-7, with 8 nucleotides matching TRBD2. Germline V CDR1 and CDR2: SGHTA, FQGNSA. The length of the CDR3 is 13 residues. With V trimmed by 7 bases and J by 5 bases, 7 bases remained unmatched.

The CDR3 loop reads CASSRIHRTGTAGELFF. In DNA form, the CDR3 reads TGTGCCAGCTCACGAATACACCGGACAGGGACGGCCGGGGAGCTGTTTTTT. The genes are TRBV18 and TRBJ2-2, with 8 bases fitting TRBD1. CDR1 is KGHSH, CDR2 LQKENI, per germline. This CDR3 is 17 amino acids long. Germline trimming cut 4 bases from V and 6 bases from J; bases unmatched to any gene: 13.

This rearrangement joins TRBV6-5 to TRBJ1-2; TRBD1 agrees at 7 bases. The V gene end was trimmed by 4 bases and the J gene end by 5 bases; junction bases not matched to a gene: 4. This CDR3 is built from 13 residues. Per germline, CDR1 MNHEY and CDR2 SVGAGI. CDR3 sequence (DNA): TGTGCCAGCAGTTCCGGGACAGATTATGGCTACACCTTC. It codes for CASSSGTDYGYTF.

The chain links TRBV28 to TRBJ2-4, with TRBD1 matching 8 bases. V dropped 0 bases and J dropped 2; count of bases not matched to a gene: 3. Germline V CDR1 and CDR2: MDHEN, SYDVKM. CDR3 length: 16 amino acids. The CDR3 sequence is CASSLWQGASKNIQYF. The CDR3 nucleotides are TGTGCCAGCAGTTTATGGCAGGGGGCATCCAAAAACATTCAGTACTTC.

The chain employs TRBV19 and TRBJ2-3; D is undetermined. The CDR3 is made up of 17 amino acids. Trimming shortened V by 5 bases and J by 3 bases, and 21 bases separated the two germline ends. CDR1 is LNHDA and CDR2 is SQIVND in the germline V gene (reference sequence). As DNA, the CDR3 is TGTGCCAGTAGTCTAACCGGCCTTCCCCCCGGGACAGATACGCAGTATTTT. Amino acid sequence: CASSLTGLPPGTDTQYF.

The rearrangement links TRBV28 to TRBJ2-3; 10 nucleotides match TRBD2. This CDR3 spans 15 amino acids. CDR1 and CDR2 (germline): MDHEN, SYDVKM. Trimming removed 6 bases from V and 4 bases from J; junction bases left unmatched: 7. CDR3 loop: CASSLAGEVADTQYF. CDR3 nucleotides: TGTGCCAGCAGCCTAGCGGGGGAGGTCGCAGATACGCAGTATTTT.

The CDR3 reads CASSYSQGRGSGANVLTF. DNA for the CDR3: TGTGCCAGCAGTTACTCACAGGGGAGAGGCTCTGGGGCCAACGTCCTGACTTTC. The chain uses TRBV6-2 or TRBV6-3 and TRBJ2-6, with TRBD1 matching over 7 bases. Germline V gives CDR1 MNHEY, CDR2 SVGEGT. This CDR3 comprises 18 residues. Trimming at V came to 0 bases and at J to 0 bases, leaving 5 bases not matched to a gene.

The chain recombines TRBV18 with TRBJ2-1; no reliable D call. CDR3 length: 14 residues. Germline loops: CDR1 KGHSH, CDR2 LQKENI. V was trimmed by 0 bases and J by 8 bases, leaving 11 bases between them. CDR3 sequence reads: CASSPPQPLDEQFF. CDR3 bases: TGTGCCAGCTCACCACCGCAACCGCTAGATGAGCAGTTCTTC.

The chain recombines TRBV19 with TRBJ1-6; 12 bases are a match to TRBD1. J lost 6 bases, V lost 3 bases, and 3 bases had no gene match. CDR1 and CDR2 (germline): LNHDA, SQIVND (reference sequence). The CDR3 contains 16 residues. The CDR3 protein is CASSIGTGGGNSPLHF. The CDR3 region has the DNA TGTGCCAGTAGTATCGGGACAGGGGGCGGTAATTCACCCCTCCACTTT.

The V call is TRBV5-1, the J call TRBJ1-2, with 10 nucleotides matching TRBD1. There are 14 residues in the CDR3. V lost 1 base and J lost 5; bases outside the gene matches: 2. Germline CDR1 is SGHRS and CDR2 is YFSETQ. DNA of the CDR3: TGCGCCAGCAGCTTGCCGGGACAGGGGTATGGCTACACCTTC. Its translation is CASSLPGQGYGYTF.

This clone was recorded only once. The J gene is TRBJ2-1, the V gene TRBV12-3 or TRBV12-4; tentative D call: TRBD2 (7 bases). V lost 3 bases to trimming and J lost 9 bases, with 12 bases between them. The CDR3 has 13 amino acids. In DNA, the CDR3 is TGTGCCAGCAGTTTGGGAGGGGGAGGTGAGCAGTTCTTC. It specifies CASSLGGGGEQFF.

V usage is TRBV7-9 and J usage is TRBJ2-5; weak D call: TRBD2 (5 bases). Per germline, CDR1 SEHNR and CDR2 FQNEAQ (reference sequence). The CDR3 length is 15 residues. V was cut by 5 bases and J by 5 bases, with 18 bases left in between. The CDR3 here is CASSQGLAAPETQYF. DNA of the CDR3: TGTGCCAGCAGCCAAGGACTTGCGGCGCCCGAGACCCAGTACTTC.

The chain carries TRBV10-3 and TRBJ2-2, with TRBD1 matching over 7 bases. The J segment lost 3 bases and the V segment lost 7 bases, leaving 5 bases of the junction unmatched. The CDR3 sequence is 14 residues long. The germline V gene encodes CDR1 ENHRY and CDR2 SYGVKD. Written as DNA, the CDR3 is TGTGCCATCAAGTTTACAGGGGACACCGGGGAGCTGTTTTTT. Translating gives CAIKFTGDTGELFF.

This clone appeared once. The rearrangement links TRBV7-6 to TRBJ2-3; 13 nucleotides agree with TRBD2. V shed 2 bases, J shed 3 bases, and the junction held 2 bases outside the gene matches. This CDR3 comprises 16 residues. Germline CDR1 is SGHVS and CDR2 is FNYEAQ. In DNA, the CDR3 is TGTGCCAGCAGCTTAACTAGCGGGGGGGTAACAGATACGCAGTATTTT. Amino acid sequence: CASSLTSGGVTDTQYF.

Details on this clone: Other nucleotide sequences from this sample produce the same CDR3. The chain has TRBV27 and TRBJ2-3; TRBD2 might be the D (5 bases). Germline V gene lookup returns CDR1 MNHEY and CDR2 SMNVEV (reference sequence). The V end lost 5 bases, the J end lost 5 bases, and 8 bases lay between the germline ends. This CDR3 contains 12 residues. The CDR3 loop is CASSPRGDTQYF. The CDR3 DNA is TGTGCCAGCAGTCCCCGGGGAGATACGCAGTATTTT.

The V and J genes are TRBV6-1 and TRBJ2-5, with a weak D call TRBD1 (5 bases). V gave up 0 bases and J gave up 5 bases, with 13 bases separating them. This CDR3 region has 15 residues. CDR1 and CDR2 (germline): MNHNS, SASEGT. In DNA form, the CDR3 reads TGTGCCAGCAGTGAAGCGGTGCAGGGCGATGAGACCCAGTACTTC. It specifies CASSEAVQGDETQYF.

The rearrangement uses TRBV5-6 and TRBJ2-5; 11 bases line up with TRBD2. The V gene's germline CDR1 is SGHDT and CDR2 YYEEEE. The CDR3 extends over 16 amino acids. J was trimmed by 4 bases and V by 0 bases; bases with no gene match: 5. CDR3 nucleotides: TGTGCCAGCAGCTTGGCGGGACTAGCGGTGTCAGAGACCCAGTACTTC. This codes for CASSLAGLAVSETQYF.

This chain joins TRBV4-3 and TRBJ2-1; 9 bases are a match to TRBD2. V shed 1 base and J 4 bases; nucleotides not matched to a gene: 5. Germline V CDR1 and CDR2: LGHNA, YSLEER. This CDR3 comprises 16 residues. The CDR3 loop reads CASSQVTAGGYNEQFF. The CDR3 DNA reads TGCGCCAGCAGCCAAGTAACAGCGGGGGGATACAATGAGCAGTTCTTC.

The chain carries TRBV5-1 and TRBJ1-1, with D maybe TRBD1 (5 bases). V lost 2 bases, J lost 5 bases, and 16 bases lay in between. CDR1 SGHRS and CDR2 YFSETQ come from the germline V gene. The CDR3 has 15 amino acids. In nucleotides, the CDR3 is TGCGCCAGCAGCTTCGTGCCAGGTGGGGGGACTGAAGCTTTCTTT. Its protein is CASSFVPGGGTEAFF.

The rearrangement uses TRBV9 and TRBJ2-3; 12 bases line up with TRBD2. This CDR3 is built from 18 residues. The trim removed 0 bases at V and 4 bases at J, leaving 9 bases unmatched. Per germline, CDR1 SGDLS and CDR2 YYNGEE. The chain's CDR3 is CASSVGSWASGRADTQYF. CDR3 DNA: TGTGCCAGCAGCGTAGGAAGTTGGGCTAGCGGGAGGGCAGATACGCAGTATTTT. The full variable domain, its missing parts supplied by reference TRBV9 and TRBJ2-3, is DSGVTQTPKHLITATGQRVTLRCSPRSGDLSVYWYQQSLDQGLQFLIQYYNGEERAKGNILERFSAQQFPDLHSELNLSSLELGDSALYFCASSVGSWASGRADTQYFGPGTRLTVL.

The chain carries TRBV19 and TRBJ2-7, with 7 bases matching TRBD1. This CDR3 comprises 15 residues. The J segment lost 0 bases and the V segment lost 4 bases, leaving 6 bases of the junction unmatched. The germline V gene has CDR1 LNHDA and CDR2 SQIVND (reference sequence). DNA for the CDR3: TGTGCCAGTAGTACCCCGGGACAGAGCTCCTACGAGCAGTACTTC. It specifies CASSTPGQSSYEQYF.

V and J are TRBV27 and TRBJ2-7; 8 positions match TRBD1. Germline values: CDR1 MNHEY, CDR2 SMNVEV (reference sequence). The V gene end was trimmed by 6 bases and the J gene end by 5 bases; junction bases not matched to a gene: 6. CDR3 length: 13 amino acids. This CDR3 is CASRRTGWNEQYF. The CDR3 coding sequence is TGTGCCAGCAGACGGACAGGGTGGAACGAGCAGTACTTC.

The CDR3 is CATSDSTGRHEQFF. The CDR3 bases are TGTGCCACCAGTGATTCGACAGGGAGGCATGAGCAGTTCTTC. The V call is TRBV24-1, the J call TRBJ2-1, with a weak D call TRBD1 (7 bases). This CDR3 contains 14 residues. V lost 2 bases, J lost 8 bases, and 12 bases lay in between. Per germline, CDR1 KGHDR and CDR2 SFDVKD.